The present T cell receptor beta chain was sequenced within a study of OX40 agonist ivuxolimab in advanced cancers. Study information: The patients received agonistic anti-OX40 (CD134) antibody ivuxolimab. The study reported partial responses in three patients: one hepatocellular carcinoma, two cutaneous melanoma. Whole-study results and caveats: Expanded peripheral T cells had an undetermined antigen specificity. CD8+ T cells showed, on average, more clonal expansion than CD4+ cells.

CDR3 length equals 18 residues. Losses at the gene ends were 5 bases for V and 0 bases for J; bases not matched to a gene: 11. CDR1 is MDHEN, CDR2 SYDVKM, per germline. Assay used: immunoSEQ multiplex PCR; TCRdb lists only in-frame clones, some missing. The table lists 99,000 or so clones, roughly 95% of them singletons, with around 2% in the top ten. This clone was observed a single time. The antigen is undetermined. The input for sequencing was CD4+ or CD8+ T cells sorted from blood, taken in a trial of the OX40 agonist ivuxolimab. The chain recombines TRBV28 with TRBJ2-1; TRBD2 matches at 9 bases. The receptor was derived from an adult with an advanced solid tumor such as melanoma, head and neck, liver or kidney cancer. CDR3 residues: CASSPWTSDKSSYNEQFF. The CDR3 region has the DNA TGTGCCAGCAGTCCCTGGACTAGCGATAAGAGCTCCTACAATGAGCAGTTCTTC. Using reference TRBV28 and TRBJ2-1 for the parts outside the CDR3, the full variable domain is DVKVTQSSRYLVKRTGEKVFLECVQDMDHENMFWYRQDPGLGLRLIYFSYDVKMKEKGDIPEGYSVSREKKERFSLILESASTNQTSMYLCASSPWTSDKSSYNEQFFGPGTRLTVL.